This T cell receptor beta chain appears in the sequencing data of a study of T-cell memory formation after mild COVID-19. The study, taken as a whole, reports: For second-wave clones that peaked at day 37, SARS-CoV-2 specificity went unverified. Some SARS-CoV-2-responding clones were already detected in memory before infection. Later expanders leaned CD4+, whereas day 15 to 85 contracting clones were balanced CD4/CD8.

The V and J ends lost 5 bases and 4 bases respectively, with 11 bases between them. Looked up from germline, CDR1 is MNHEY and CDR2 is SMNVEV (reference sequence). The CDR3 has 14 residues. This clonotype was found a few times. Its target is not known. 5'RACE primed at constant segments yielded TCR alpha and TCR beta cDNA libraries bearing sample barcodes and UMIs. Each CDR3 protein is one row after TCRdb ran MiXCR on the 5' RACE reads. The repertoire holds 65,000 to 95,000 distinct CDR3 sequences, around 13% seen once, with roughly two fifths in the top ten. The sequenced material came from PBMCs or a T cell subset sorted from them (not recorded which). This sequence originates from a man aged 18 to 29 who had mild COVID-19 (a few samples of this study predate the infection). Cell type and time point are not known. The chain links TRBV27 to TRBJ2-2; no reliable D call. The CDR3: CASSLMIATGELFF. Written as DNA, the CDR3 is TGTGCCAGCAGTCTCATGATTGCCACCGGGGAGCTGTTTTTT.